The 14 T cell receptor beta chains in this list originate from one sample, sequenced in a study of control samples from healthy donors and cancer patients. The repertoire was sequenced with immunoSEQ multiplex PCR; TCRdb's copy has only in-frame clones and lacks some. The top ten hold over 15% of the sample, which has 65,000 to 95,000 clones, approximately 87% seen once. The sample consisted of blood. The source of these receptors is a man between 45 and 60 years old in good health.

This rearrangement joins TRBV10-3 to TRBJ1-3; maybe TRBD1 (5 bases). V lost 6 bases, J lost 4 bases, and 13 bases lay in between. This CDR3 region has 14 residues. The germline gives CDR1 ENHRY, CDR2 SYGVKD. This CDR3 is CAIRGESFGNTIYF. CDR3 DNA sequence: TGTGCCATCAGGGGGGAGTCCTTCGGAAACACCATATATTTT.

The sample holds one count of this clone. The chain combines TRBV28 with TRBJ1-2, with 7 bases that match TRBD1. The V and J ends lost 3 bases and 6 bases, in that order; junction bases with no gene match: 4. The germline CDR1 and CDR2 sequences are MDHEN and SYDVKM. The CDR3 loop spans 13 amino acids. The CDR3 spells CASSFRGPDGYTF. The DNA of the CDR3 is TGTGCCAGCAGTTTTAGGGGGCCTGATGGCTACACCTTC.

The V gene is TRBV27, the J gene TRBJ1-4; 10 bases line up with TRBD1. Per the germline V gene, CDR1 is MNHEY and CDR2 is SMNVEV (reference sequence). V shed 5 bases and J 10 bases; nucleotides not matched to a gene: 13. The CDR3 extends over 16 amino acids. The CDR3 loop is CASSASFGTGVGKLFF. The CDR3 bases are TGTGCCAGCAGTGCCTCTTTCGGGACAGGGGTGGGAAAACTGTTTTTT.

The chain joins TRBV15 to TRBJ1-1; TRBD1 matches at 7 bases. Germline V gives CDR1 LNHNV, CDR2 YYDKDF (reference sequence). The CDR3 has 14 amino acids. The V segment lost 4 bases and the J segment 4 bases; nucleotides outside the gene matches: 6. In DNA, the CDR3 is TGTGCCACCAGCACGAAGACAGGGAGCACTGAAGCTTTCTTT. Translating it yields CATSTKTGSTEAFF.

This chain links TRBV18 with TRBJ1-2, with D possibly being TRBD1 (5 bases). This CDR3 spans 14 amino acids. V lost 5 bases and J 4 bases, leaving 14 bases between the germline ends. Germline values: CDR1 KGHSH, CDR2 LQKENI. In DNA, the CDR3 is TGTGCCAGCTCATTACGGGACCAGGGCTATGGCTACACCTTC. Protein: CASSLRDQGYGYTF.

This clone was recorded a few times. This chain joins TRBV19 and TRBJ1-4; D call uncertain. The CDR3 consists of 16 residues. Trimming removed 3 bases at V and 6 bases at J, with 17 bases between. CDR1 is LNHDA, CDR2 SQIVND, per germline (reference sequence). The CDR3: CASSIKRAIADEKLFF. The CDR3 bases are TGTGCCAGTAGTATTAAGCGGGCCATAGCGGATGAAAAACTGTTTTTT.

The CDR3 loop reads CASSASMASGGDEQFF. CDR3 coding DNA: TGTGCCAGCAGTGCTTCTATGGCTAGCGGGGGGGATGAGCAGTTCTTC. The chain recombines TRBV2 with TRBJ2-1, with TRBD2 matching 12 bases. This CDR3 region has 16 residues. Germline values: CDR1 SNHLY, CDR2 FYNNEI. V gave up 4 bases and J gave up 8 bases; unmatched junction bases: 9.

V is TRBV6-5 and J is TRBJ1-2; TRBD1 matches 7 bases. The length of the CDR3 is 14 residues. V shed 7 bases and J 5 bases; nucleotides not matched to a gene: 10. The germline CDR1 and CDR2 sequences are MNHEY and SVGAGI. CDR3 sequence: CASTNGDSGYGYTF. The CDR3 region has the DNA TGTGCCAGCACCAACGGGGACAGCGGGTATGGCTACACCTTC.

The V gene is TRBV6-2 or TRBV6-3, the J gene TRBJ1-1; TRBD1 matches 7 bases. This CDR3 is 16 amino acids long. From germline, CDR1 is MNHEY and CDR2 SVGEGT. The V segment lost 0 bases and the J segment 7 bases; nucleotides outside the gene matches: 11. CDR3: CASSYSTGVWSVEAFF. The CDR3 DNA reads as TGTGCCAGCAGTTACTCAACAGGGGTTTGGAGCGTTGAAGCTTTCTTT.

The V and J genes are TRBV5-4 and TRBJ1-6; D is perhaps TRBD1 (6 bases). The CDR3 contains 15 residues. The germline gives CDR1 SGHNT, CDR2 YYREEE (reference sequence). Between the trimmed V and J ends, which lost 0 bases and 10 bases, there was a span of 14 bases. CDR3 in amino acids: CASSLGRGRTSPLHF. For the CDR3, the DNA is TGTGCCAGCAGCTTGGGCAGGGGAAGAACCTCACCCCTCCACTTT.

The chain couples TRBV5-1 to TRBJ1-1; D is possibly TRBD1 (5 bases). The germline CDR1 and CDR2 sequences are SGHRS and YFSETQ. Between the trimmed V and J ends, which lost 4 bases and 3 bases, there was a span of 16 bases. The CDR3 consists of 15 residues. CDR3 region: CASSPLRGADTEAFF. The DNA of the CDR3 is TGCGCCAGCAGCCCCCTGAGGGGCGCGGACACTGAAGCTTTCTTT.

The V gene is TRBV2, the J gene TRBJ1-3; D unresolved. Germline CDR1 and CDR2: SNHLY and FYNNEI. This CDR3 is 14 amino acids long. V was shortened by 5 bases and J by 2 bases, with 10 bases between the two germline ends. The CDR3 region has the DNA TGTGCCAGCAGTCGGCCGGAGGCTGGAAACACCATATATTTT. Encoded protein: CASSRPEAGNTIYF.

The V call is TRBV7-6, the J call TRBJ1-1, with no clear D. CDR3 length equals 13 residues. V was cut by 3 bases and J by 3 bases, with 8 bases left in between. CDR1 SGHVS and CDR2 FNYEAQ come from the germline V gene. CDR3 in DNA: TGTGCCAGCAGCTTGATGCAGTACACTGAAGCTTTCTTT. Encoded protein: CASSLMQYTEAFF.

This clone occurred once. Given the absence of the conserved phenylalanine or tryptophan at the CDR3 end, a read error is likely. The DNA is omitted, as the CDR3 cannot be located on it reliably, and the CDR3 follows TCRdb's listing. The gene calls are TRBV24-1 and TRBJ1-2. Germline V CDR1 and CDR2: KGHDR, SFDVKD. The CDR3 is 9 residues long, counting both termini. The chain's CDR3 is CATNSWGCE.